The 20 T cell receptor beta chains presented below share a single source sample, sequenced in a study of blood T cell repertoires in COVID-19. The assay was immunoSEQ multiplex PCR, and TCRdb's table has in-frame clones only and misses some. The table includes roughly 81,000 clones, approximately 90% detected once. Sample: peripheral blood. These receptors were taken from a man aged 70-80 years with active or convalescent COVID-19.

The chain carries TRBV27 and TRBJ1-5; 12 bases map to TRBD1. V shed 5 bases, J shed 6 bases, and the junction held 5 bases outside the gene matches. Germline values: CDR1 MNHEY, CDR2 SMNVEV (reference sequence). This CDR3 is 15 amino acids long. DNA for the CDR3: TGTGCCAGCAGTATTGGGACAGGGGGCAGTCAGCCCCAGCATTTT. Residues: CASSIGTGGSQPQHF.

In its sample, this clone was seen once. This chain connects TRBV6-6 to TRBJ1-2; 12 bases line up with TRBD1. Germline lookup yields CDR1 MNHNY and CDR2 SVGAGI (reference sequence). This CDR3 is 14 amino acids long. V dropped 7 bases and J dropped 4; count of bases not matched to a gene: 4. CDR3 nucleotide sequence: TGTGCCAGCAAAGGGACAGGGGGCCGCTATGGCTACACCTTC. This gives the protein CASKGTGGRYGYTF.

This sequence joins TRBV6-2 or TRBV6-3 and TRBJ1-4, with D unresolved. This CDR3 spans 14 amino acids. The germline gives CDR1 MNHEY, CDR2 SVGEGT. V was clipped by 4 bases and J by 2 bases, with 8 bases between them. In DNA form, the CDR3 reads TGTGCCAGCAGTTGGTGGAGGACTAATGAAAAACTGTTTTTT. It translates to CASSWWRTNEKLFF.

DNA of the CDR3: TGTGCCAGCAGTCCGGGTTTAGTTGGAAACACCATATATTTT. Translation: CASSPGLVGNTIYF. The chain employs TRBV2 and TRBJ1-3, with D uncertain. The CDR3 totals 14 residues. Trimming cost V 5 bases and J 3 bases, with 11 bases left between them. Germline V gives CDR1 SNHLY, CDR2 FYNNEI.

On this clone itself: This specimen includes other DNA sequences encoding the same CDR3. This rearrangement joins TRBV24-1 to TRBJ1-1, with D possibly TRBD1 on 5 matching bases. This CDR3 spans 13 amino acids. Trimming left V 7 bases short and J 2 bases short, with 10 bases between. CDR1 and CDR2 from the germline V gene are KGHDR and SFDVKD. Written as DNA, the CDR3 is TGTGCCACCAGCCGTACAGGTAACACTGAAGCTTTCTTT. As protein: CATSRTGNTEAFF.

This chain uses TRBV6-2 or TRBV6-3 with TRBJ1-5, with D perhaps matching TRBD1 (5 bases). From germline, CDR1 is MNHEY and CDR2 SVGEGT. This CDR3 has 13 amino acids. The V end lost 4 bases, the J end lost 4 bases, and 8 bases lay between the germline ends. The chain's CDR3 is CASSWQGNQPQHF. The DNA for the CDR3 is TGTGCCAGCAGTTGGCAGGGTAATCAGCCCCAGCATTTT.

A single count supports this clone. The gene calls are TRBV27 and TRBJ2-2; 8 bases align to TRBD2. The V and J ends lost 3 bases and 2 bases, in that order; junction bases with no gene match: 8. CDR3 length: 17 residues. Germline V gene lookup returns CDR1 MNHEY and CDR2 SMNVEV (reference sequence). The CDR3 DNA follows: TGTGCCAGCAGTTTTAGGATTCGGACTAGCAACACCGGGGAGCTGTTTTTT. This codes for CASSFRIRTSNTGELFF.

This sequence joins TRBV29-1 and TRBJ2-7; D not certain. The CDR3 extends over 12 amino acids. Deletions cut 5 bases from V and 2 bases from J, with 10 bases between. The germline CDR1 and CDR2 sequences are SQVTM and ANQGSEA. The CDR3 coding sequence is TGCAGCGTTAAGAGCAATACCTACGAGCAGTACTTC. Protein product: CSVKSNTYEQYF.

J is TRBJ2-1 and V is TRBV11-2, with D perhaps matching TRBD1 (6 bases). CDR1 and CDR2 (germline): SGHAT, FQNNGV. V was cut by 5 bases and J by 14 bases, with 16 bases left in between. This CDR3 has 12 residues. CDR3 protein: CASSTSGDIEFF. For the CDR3, the DNA is TGTGCCAGCAGCACCAGTGGGGACATTGAGTTCTTC.

The chain links TRBV7-9 to TRBJ1-2, with D maybe TRBD1 (6 bases). The V end lost 2 bases, the J end lost 8 bases, and 18 bases lay between the germline ends. Germline CDR1 SEHNR, CDR2 FQNEAQ (reference sequence). The CDR3 is made up of 15 amino acids. The CDR3 loop is CASSLYGTSERGYTF. The CDR3 nucleotides are TGTGCCAGCAGCTTATACGGGACATCAGAACGAGGCTACACCTTC.

CDR3 region: CASSQTDGAVGEAFF. DNA for the CDR3: TGCGCCAGCAGCCAGACTGACGGAGCCGTGGGTGAAGCTTTCTTT. J is TRBJ1-1 and V is TRBV4-1; D gene uncertain. Germline loops: CDR1 MGHRA, CDR2 YSYEKL. V shed 3 bases and J shed 7 bases, with 18 bases lying between them. The CDR3 totals 15 residues.

The count of this clone is one. The gene calls are TRBV29-1 and TRBJ1-2; D ambiguous. Trimming left V 2 bases short and J 4 bases short, with 8 bases between. CDR3 length: 12 residues. The V gene's germline CDR1 is SQVTM and CDR2 ANQGSEA. The CDR3: CSVENRSYGYTF. CDR3 in DNA: TGCAGCGTTGAAAACCGGAGCTATGGCTACACCTTC.

The rearrangement joins TRBV7-2 to TRBJ2-2, with a tentative D call TRBD1 (6 bases). V lost 1 base to trimming and J lost 5 bases, with 11 bases between them. The CDR3 extends over 15 amino acids. Germline V gene lookup returns CDR1 SGHTA and CDR2 FQGNSA. CDR3 residues: CASSLDRAGTGELFF. The CDR3 bases are TGTGCCAGCAGCTTAGACAGGGCTGGGACCGGGGAGCTGTTTTTT.

This clone was recorded a few times. This rearrangement joins TRBV7-9 to TRBJ2-7, with 7 bases that match TRBD1. Germline V gene lookup returns CDR1 SEHNR and CDR2 FQNEAQ (reference sequence). The V gene end was trimmed by 3 bases and the J gene end by 2 bases; junction bases not matched to a gene: 10. This CDR3 has 16 amino acids. In DNA, the CDR3 is TGTGCCAGCAGCTTTTCGGGACGACAGGGCGCCTACGAGCAGTACTTC. As protein: CASSFSGRQGAYEQYF.

The DNA for the CDR3 is TGTGCCAGCAGCCCGACTCCGGGACAGGTCACTGAAGCTTTCTTT. It yields the protein CASSPTPGQVTEAFF. The rearrangement links TRBV9 to TRBJ1-1; TRBD1 matches 8 bases. Losses at the gene ends were 4 bases for V and 4 bases for J; bases not matched to a gene: 9. Germline CDR1 reads SGDLS; CDR2 reads YYNGEE. The CDR3 sequence is 15 residues long.

In its sample, this clone was seen once. The genes are TRBV7-9 and TRBJ2-2; 12 bases align to TRBD1. V lost 5 bases and J lost 5; bases outside the gene matches: 9. Per germline, CDR1 SEHNR and CDR2 FQNEAQ (reference sequence). This CDR3 contains 17 residues. CDR3 DNA: TGTGCCAGCAGCATTCCGGGACAGGGGGCTTTAACCGGGGAGCTGTTTTTT. Translation gives CASSIPGQGALTGELFF.

V is TRBV29-1 and J is TRBJ2-1, with D possibly being TRBD2 (5 bases). The V end was cut by 7 bases, the J end by 3 bases, with 16 bases between. The CDR3 spans 14 residues. The germline CDR1 and CDR2 sequences are SQVTM and ANQGSEA. CDR3 sequence reads: CSAPSAGGYNEQFF. The CDR3 nucleotides read TGCAGCGCTCCCTCCGCCGGAGGCTACAATGAGCAGTTCTTC.

The rearrangement joins TRBV7-2 to TRBJ1-1; TRBD1 might be the D (5 bases). The CDR3 contains 15 residues. V lost 3 bases to trimming and J lost 3 bases, with 14 bases between them. CDR1 is SGHTA, CDR2 FQGNSA, per germline. The CDR3 DNA reads as TGTGCCAGCAGCTTGTACAGGTCTAGGGACACTGAAGCTTTCTTT. Translating it yields CASSLYRSRDTEAFF.

CDR3 sequence (DNA): TGTGCCAGCAGCTCTGATTCCGGGACAGGGGACACTGAAGCTTTCTTT. Its translation: CASSSDSGTGDTEAFF. This chain uses TRBV7-6 with TRBJ1-1, with TRBD1 identical over 10 bases. Germline assignment: CDR1 SGHVS and CDR2 FNYEAQ. The CDR3 runs 16 residues. The trim removed 4 bases at V and 3 bases at J, leaving 8 bases unmatched. Based on the CDR3 plus reference TRBV7-6 and TRBJ1-1, the full variable domain is GAGVSQSPRYKVTKRGQDVALRCDPISGHVSLYWYRQALGQGPEFLTYFNYEAQQDKSGLPNDRFSAERPEGSISTLTIQRTEQRDSAMYRCASSSDSGTGDTEAFFGQGTRLTVV.

The chain combines TRBV29-1 with TRBJ2-5, with TRBD2 matching over 7 bases. Per the germline V gene, CDR1 is SQVTM and CDR2 is ANQGSEA. The CDR3 loop spans 13 amino acids. With 7 bases clipped from V and 5 bases from J, the junction kept 10 bases outside the gene matches. The CDR3 DNA follows: TGCAGCGCTTGGAGCGGGGACGAGGAGACCCAGTACTTC. Amino acid sequence: CSAWSGDEETQYF.